A selection of T cell receptor beta chains follows, all from one sample in a study of OX40 agonist ivuxolimab in advanced cancers. The method was immunoSEQ multiplex PCR; TCRdb's version includes in-frame clones alone and lacks a portion of them. Of 50,000 to 75,000 clones listed, 90% are singletons. The specimen was CD4+ or CD8+ T cells sorted from blood, collected in a trial of the OX40 agonist ivuxolimab. These receptors all come from an adult with an advanced solid tumor such as melanoma, head and neck, liver or kidney cancer. The CDR3 runs from the conserved cysteine through the conserved F or W. The D gene is left open where the match is weak. The size of a clone is reported for some rows only, either as once, few or many, or as a class for expanded clones.

>TRBD1|TRBV6-1|TRBJ1-5|once
CASRKDRAYNQPQHF
TGTGCCAGCAGAAAGGACAGGGCGTACAATCAGCCCCAGCATTTT
>-|TRBV6-4|TRBJ2-1|-
CASSEDHNNEQFF
TGTGCCAGCAGTGAAGACCACAACAATGAGCAGTTCTTC
>-|TRBV9|TRBJ1-1|-
CASSVDLDRTWAFF
TGTGCCAGCAGCGTAGATCTAGATAGAACCTGGGCTTTCTTT
>TRBD1|TRBV5-5|TRBJ2-7|-
CASSLTDRAPYEQYF
TGTGCCAGCAGCTTGACGGACAGGGCACCCTACGAGCAGTACTTC
>-|TRBV18|TRBJ1-1|-
CASSLYRDLKGNTEAFF
TGTGCCAGCTCACTATACCGGGACCTAAAGGGGAACACTGAAGCTTTCTTT
>TRBD1|TRBV27|TRBJ2-1|-
CASTWDRGLTRYNEQFF
TGTGCCAGCACTTGGGACAGGGGCCTGACCCGCTACAATGAGCAGTTCTTC
>-|TRBV30|TRBJ1-1|-
CAWRWGGNTEAFF
TGTGCCTGGAGATGGGGGGGAAACACTGAAGCTTTCTTT
>-|TRBV25-1|TRBJ1-3|-
CASSARGLAGNTIYF
TGTGCCAGCAGTGCTAGGGGGTTAGCTGGAAACACCATATATTTT
>-|TRBV29-1|TRBJ1-1|-
CSVELRLYTEAFF
TGCAGCGTTGAACTCAGACTTTACACTGAAGCTTTCTTT
>TRBD2|TRBV28|TRBJ2-7|-
CASSFASGEQYF
TGTGCCAGCAGTTTTGCTAGCGGCGAGCAGTACTTC
>-|TRBV14|TRBJ2-1|-
CASSQGLGYVGNEQFF
TGTGCCAGCAGCCAAGGTTTAGGGTACGTTGGCAATGAGCAGTTCTTC
>-|TRBV5-1|TRBJ2-3|-
CASSLAQITDTQYF
TGCGCCAGCAGCTTGGCTCAGATCACAGATACGCAGTATTTT
>-|TRBV6-5|TRBJ2-1|-
CASSYRSESHNEQFF
TGTGCCAGCAGTTACCGGTCCGAGTCCCACAATGAGCAGTTCTTC
>TRBD2|TRBV4-2|TRBJ2-3|-
CASSPLGLAGGSTDTQYF
TGTGCCAGCAGCCCGTTGGGACTAGCGGGTGGCAGCACAGATACGCAGTATTTT
>-|TRBV15|TRBJ2-7|-
CATSGQFGVQYF
TGTGCCACCAGCGGTCAGTTTGGGGTGCAGTACTTC
>TRBD1|TRBV9|TRBJ1-2|-
CASSVGTGKRGGYTF
TGTGCCAGCAGCGTTGGGACAGGGAAGAGGGGAGGCTACACCTTC